Described below is a single T cell receptor (beta chain) sequence and its context. Sequencing used immunoSEQ multiplex PCR; TCRdb keeps in-frame clones, though not all of them. Of roughly 56,000 clones listed, around 90% are singletons. This sample was taken from a study of blood T cell repertoires in COVID-19. Study-wide background: Acute-phase and convalescent COVID-19 samples originated in the United States, Italy and Spain. T cells, B-cell-depleted T cells, or PBMCs supplied cDNA or gDNA.

The length of the CDR3 is 14 residues. Germline V gene sequence: CDR1 LNHDA, CDR2 SQIVND (reference sequence). V shed 5 bases and J shed 0 bases, with 11 bases lying between them. The sequencing input was peripheral blood. This TCR derives from a man aged 55-75 years with active COVID-19. V gene TRBV19 combines with J gene TRBJ2-7; D is uncertain. In DNA form, the CDR3 reads TGTGCCAGTAGTCTGAATCTAGTCTCCTACGAGCAGTACTTC. Translation gives CASSLNLVSYEQYF.